Listed here are 28 T cell receptor beta chains from one sample, sequenced in a study of blood T cell repertoires in COVID-19 (TCRdb year 2020). The protocol used for the library was the immunoSEQ multiplex PCR assay. The immuneACCESS repertoire file appears here via TCRdb, limited to in-frame rearrangements. These files lack a portion of the clones; in checked studies, under half of the deficit traces to unresolved V genes, and the cause of the others is not known. Across this sample there are approximately 170,000 clones, with 88% seen only once. About 8.4% of the sample is taken by the ten largest. Sequencing was done on a sample of PBMCs or T cells enriched from blood (not recorded which). The receptors come from a woman younger than 35 who had recovered from COVID-19.

The V and J genes are TRBV13 and TRBJ2-7; D is undetermined. The V end was cut by 4 bases, the J end by 4 bases, with 8 bases between. Per the germline V gene, CDR1 is PRHDT and CDR2 is FYEKMQ (reference sequence). CDR3 length equals 12 residues. Here the CDR3 reads CASSYLGYEQYF. DNA of the CDR3: TGTGCCAGCAGCTACCTCGGGTACGAGCAGTACTTC.

This chain links TRBV28 with TRBJ1-2, with 7 bases matching TRBD1. There are 12 residues in the CDR3. Germline V CDR1 and CDR2: MDHEN, SYDVKM. Trimming took 10 bases from V and 6 from J; bases not matched to a gene: 8. CDR3 loop: CAIFDRVHGYTF. The DNA of the CDR3 is TGTGCCATTTTTGACAGGGTCCATGGCTACACCTTC.

This sequence joins TRBV6-5 and TRBJ1-1, with D perhaps matching TRBD1 (6 bases). The CDR3 runs 14 residues. Germline assignment: CDR1 MNHEY and CDR2 SVGAGI. V lost 4 bases to trimming and J lost 1 base, with 10 bases between them. Here the CDR3 reads CASSSMTGNTEAFF. DNA for the CDR3: TGTGCCAGCAGTTCGATGACAGGGAACACTGAAGCTTTCTTT.

The genes are TRBV3-1 (or the pseudogene TRBV3-2) and TRBJ2-1, with D perhaps matching TRBD2 (5 bases). V was shortened by 3 bases and J by 3 bases, with 18 bases between the two germline ends. The CDR3 is made up of 17 amino acids. CDR1 and CDR2 from the germline V gene are LGHDT and YNNKEL (reference sequence). The CDR3 loop reads CASSHVALTKLYNEQFF. The DNA of the CDR3 is TGTGCCAGCAGCCACGTCGCATTGACTAAACTCTACAATGAGCAGTTCTTC.

CDR3 loop: CASSEPGTSGNEQFF. The CDR3 nucleotides are TGTGCCAGCAGCGAACCCGGGACTAGCGGCAATGAGCAGTTCTTC. This rearrangement joins TRBV9 to TRBJ2-1; 11 bases align to TRBD2. This CDR3 region has 15 residues. Germline loops: CDR1 SGDLS, CDR2 YYNGEE. V lost 3 bases to trimming and J lost 6 bases; unmatched junction nucleotides: 5. Looking up the rest from reference TRBV9 and TRBJ2-1 gives the full variable domain: DSGVTQTPKHLITATGQRVTLRCSPRSGDLSVYWYQQSLDQGLQFLIQYYNGEERAKGNILERFSAQQFPDLHSELNLSSLELGDSALYFCASSEPGTSGNEQFFGPGTRLTVL.

The chain joins TRBV7-2 to TRBJ2-2; D gene uncertain. Germline CDR1 and CDR2: SGHTA and FQGNSA. Trimming removed 7 bases from V and 1 base from J, with 7 bases in between. CDR3 length: 13 amino acids. The CDR3 nucleotides read TGTGCCAGCACCCCGGGGAACACCGGGGAGCTGTTTTTT. The encoded protein is CASTPGNTGELFF.

This CDR3 is CASSLAGTGDLETQYF. DNA of the CDR3: TGTGCCAGCAGCTTAGCCGGGACAGGGGATCTCGAGACCCAGTACTTC. This chain uses TRBV7-2 with TRBJ2-5, with 10 bases that match TRBD1. Germline V lookup: CDR1 SGHTA, CDR2 FQGNSA. V shed 0 bases, J shed 5 bases, and the junction held 6 bases outside the gene matches. The CDR3 runs 16 residues.

J is TRBJ2-5 and V is TRBV7-9; 7 bases are shared with TRBD2. Germline CDR1 SEHNR, CDR2 FQNEAQ (reference sequence). This CDR3 spans 15 amino acids. V dropped 6 bases and J dropped 3; count of bases not matched to a gene: 10. This chain's CDR3 is CASSLTSGGEETQYF. The CDR3 DNA sequence: TGTGCCAGCAGTTTGACTAGTGGGGGGGAAGAGACCCAGTACTTC.

This rearrangement joins TRBV7-9 to TRBJ2-7, with 9 bases identical to TRBD1. The CDR3 spans 14 residues. The germline V gene has CDR1 SEHNR and CDR2 FQNEAQ (reference sequence). J lost 3 bases, V lost 5 bases, and 5 bases had no gene match. CDR3 protein: CASSPWDRDYEQYF. As DNA, the CDR3 is TGTGCCAGCAGCCCATGGGACAGGGACTACGAGCAGTACTTC.

V gene TRBV6-2 or TRBV6-3 combines with J gene TRBJ2-7, with TRBD2 matching 8 bases. The CDR3 runs 18 residues. Germline V gene lookup returns CDR1 MNHEY and CDR2 SVGEGT. V shed 4 bases and J 3 bases; nucleotides not matched to a gene: 17. The CDR3 region has the DNA TGTGCCAGCAGTTCCTCCCTCCGCGGGGGGTGGGACCACTACGAGCAGTACTTC. The encoded protein is CASSSSLRGGWDHYEQYF.

This clone has only one observation. The chain joins TRBV5-1 to TRBJ2-7; 12 nucleotides line up with TRBD1. V lost 7 bases to trimming and J lost 6 bases; unmatched junction nucleotides: 8. This CDR3 spans 14 amino acids. Germline CDR1 is SGHRS and CDR2 is YFSETQ. The CDR3 is CASEPGQGASEQYF. The CDR3, as DNA: TGCGCCAGCGAACCGGGACAGGGGGCCTCCGAGCAGTACTTC.

The sample holds a few counts of this clone. The chain combines TRBV10-2 with TRBJ2-7; D unresolved. The length of the CDR3 is 13 residues. The ends were cut back, 3 bases at V and 6 bases at J, with 12 bases in the middle. Germline assignment: CDR1 WSHSY and CDR2 SAAADI. CDR3 DNA: TGCGCCAGCAGTGAATTCAAGTTCGGCGAGCAGTACTTC. It yields the protein CASSEFKFGEQYF.

This sequence joins TRBV11-2 and TRBJ2-3, with 9 positions matching TRBD2. CDR3 length: 16 amino acids. Germline V gives CDR1 SGHAT, CDR2 FQNNGV. J lost 1 base, V lost 3 bases, and 5 bases had no gene match. The CDR3 DNA sequence: TGTGCCAGCAGCTTTCTAGCGGGGAGTGGCACAGATACGCAGTATTTT. It specifies CASSFLAGSGTDTQYF.

The V gene is TRBV30, the J gene TRBJ1-4; no clear D. Germline V gives CDR1 GTSNPN, CDR2 SVGIG (reference sequence). The CDR3 extends over 17 amino acids. Trimming shortened V by 0 bases and J by 5 bases, and 19 bases separated the two germline ends. The CDR3 DNA sequence: TGTGCCTGGAGTGTCCGCCTCTGTCTACAGACGAATGAAAAACTGTTTTTT. It translates to CAWSVRLCLQTNEKLFF.

This clone was seen a handful of times. The V call is TRBV11-2, the J call TRBJ1-5; D is uncertain. The CDR3 is 15 residues long. The V gene's germline CDR1 is SGHAT and CDR2 FQNNGV. Trimming shortened V by 1 base and J by 10 bases, and 17 bases separated the two germline ends. CDR3 protein: CASSLGRAGTDPQHF. The CDR3 coding sequence is TGTGCCAGCAGCTTAGGGCGGGCAGGAACTGATCCCCAGCATTTT.

The chain combines TRBV6-5 with TRBJ2-3; D gene ambiguous. The V end lost 4 bases, the J end lost 6 bases, and 5 bases lay between the germline ends. Germline CDR1 reads MNHEY; CDR2 reads SVGAGI. CDR3 size: 11 residues. In DNA form, the CDR3 reads TGTGCCAGCAGTTCGTATGATACGCAGTATTTT. Its protein is CASSSYDTQYF.

V is TRBV28 and J is TRBJ1-2, with 9 bases lining up with TRBD1. V lost 4 bases to trimming and J lost 7 bases; unmatched junction nucleotides: 13. This CDR3 has 16 residues. Per germline, CDR1 MDHEN and CDR2 SYDVKM. The CDR3 sequence: CASSSDLDRGKSGYTF. The CDR3 coding sequence is TGTGCCAGCAGTTCCGATCTAGACAGGGGGAAAAGTGGCTACACCTTC.

V is TRBV4-1 and J is TRBJ1-4; tentative D call: TRBD1 (5 bases). The CDR3 has 16 residues. CDR1 and CDR2 from the germline V gene are MGHRA and YSYEKL. V shed 4 bases and J shed 7 bases, with 19 bases lying between them. The chain's CDR3 is CASSRTTAQGGEKLFF. DNA of the CDR3: TGCGCCAGCAGCCGAACAACGGCCCAGGGTGGTGAAAAACTGTTTTTT.

A remark on this clone: Mismatch with germline at one junction end may stem from a read error. The rearrangement joins TRBV5-1 to TRBJ1-5; 9 bases align to TRBD1. The CDR3 contains 12 residues. Germline CDR1 reads SGHRS; CDR2 reads YFSETQ. The CDR3 spells CASSRTGDPWYF. The CDR3 DNA sequence: TGCGCCAGCAGCCGGACAGGGGACCCTTGGTATTTT.

The J gene is TRBJ1-1, the V gene TRBV29-1, with D possibly matching TRBD1 (6 bases). Trimming shortened V by 5 bases and J by 1 base, and 14 bases separated the two germline ends. CDR1 is SQVTM and CDR2 is ANQGSEA in the germline V gene. The CDR3 contains 14 residues. The DNA for the CDR3 is TGCAGCGTTCGCCCCGGGACACAGAACACTGAAGCTTTCTTT. Protein sequence: CSVRPGTQNTEAFF.

The rearrangement uses TRBV30 and TRBJ1-4, with D possibly being TRBD1 (6 bases). V gave up 3 bases and J gave up 4 bases, with 15 bases separating them. The CDR3 covers 15 residues. Per germline, CDR1 GTSNPN and CDR2 SVGIG (reference sequence). In DNA form, the CDR3 reads TGTGCCTGGAGGGCCGTGACAGGCTTTAATGAAAAACTGTTTTTT. Protein: CAWRAVTGFNEKLFF.

The chain's CDR3 is CASSQGTSGRDYEQYF. In nucleotides, the CDR3 is TGCGCCAGCAGCCAGGGCACTAGCGGGAGGGATTACGAGCAGTACTTC. The gene calls are TRBV4-1 and TRBJ2-7; 13 bases are a match to TRBD2. Losses at the gene ends were 3 bases for V and 4 bases for J; bases not matched to a gene: 6. CDR3 length: 16 residues. The germline gives CDR1 MGHRA, CDR2 YSYEKL.

V and J are TRBV10-3 and TRBJ2-1; 8 positions match TRBD1. Per the germline V gene, CDR1 is ENHRY and CDR2 is SYGVKD. J lost 6 bases, V lost 4 bases, and 11 bases had no gene match. The CDR3 runs 16 residues. Here the CDR3 reads CAISGPSQGASNEQFF. DNA for the CDR3: TGTGCCATCAGTGGCCCCTCTCAGGGGGCCAGCAATGAGCAGTTCTTC.

V and J are TRBV25-1 and TRBJ1-2, with a possible D match to TRBD1 (6 bases). The CDR3 sequence is 15 residues long. Germline CDR1 is MGHDK and CDR2 is SYGVNS. V lost 0 bases to trimming and J lost 6 bases, with 14 bases between them. The CDR3 loop is CASSEYSGGHNGYTF. Here the CDR3 DNA reads TGTGCCAGCAGTGAATATTCGGGGGGCCACAATGGCTACACCTTC.

This clone was observed a single time. The junction departs from germline at one end; a sequencing error may be responsible. J is TRBJ1-1 and V is TRBV7-9; a possible D gene is TRBD1 (6 bases). The CDR3 totals 10 residues. Germline assignment: CDR1 SEHNR and CDR2 FQNEAQ (reference sequence). The CDR3: CASSVRQATF. The DNA for the CDR3 is TGTGCCAGCAGCGTGCGACAGGCGACGTTT.

The chain carries TRBV6-1 and TRBJ1-5, with no clear D. Trimming shortened V by 1 base and J by 2 bases, and 9 bases separated the two germline ends. The CDR3 length is 15 residues. Germline V gene lookup returns CDR1 MNHNS and CDR2 SASEGT. CDR3 nucleotides: TGTGCCAGCAGTGAAGGAGCTTTCGGCAATCAGCCCCAGCATTTT. Residues: CASSEGAFGNQPQHF.

This chain joins TRBV28 and TRBJ1-2, with D possibly matching TRBD1 (5 bases). The CDR3 is 12 amino acids. The germline V and J ends were trimmed by 9 bases and 2 bases, with 10 bases remaining between them. Germline CDR1 MDHEN, CDR2 SYDVKM. CDR3 in amino acids: CASSGINYGYTF. The DNA for the CDR3 is TGTGCCAGTTCAGGGATAAACTATGGCTACACCTTC.

This clone was counted between two and nine times. V usage is TRBV19 and J usage is TRBJ1-1; D ambiguous. Germline CDR1 LNHDA, CDR2 SQIVND (reference sequence). CDR3 length: 12 amino acids. Trimming removed 3 bases from V and 4 bases from J, with 6 bases in between. CDR3 DNA: TGTGCCAGTAGTATCCCCAGCACTGAAGCTTTCTTT. Protein sequence: CASSIPSTEAFF.